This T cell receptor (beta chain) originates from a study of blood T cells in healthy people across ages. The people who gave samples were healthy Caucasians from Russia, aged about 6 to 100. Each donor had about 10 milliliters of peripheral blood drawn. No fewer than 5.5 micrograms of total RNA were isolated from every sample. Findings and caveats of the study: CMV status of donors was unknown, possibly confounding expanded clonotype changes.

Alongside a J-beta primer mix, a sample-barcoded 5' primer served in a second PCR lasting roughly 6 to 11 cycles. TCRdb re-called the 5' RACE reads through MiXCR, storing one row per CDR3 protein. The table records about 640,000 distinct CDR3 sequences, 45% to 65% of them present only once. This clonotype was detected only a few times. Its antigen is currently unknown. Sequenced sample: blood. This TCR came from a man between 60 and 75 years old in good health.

The CDR3 here is CATQSSGANVLTF. CDR3 nucleotide sequence: TGTGCGACTCAGAGCTCTGGGGCCAACGTCCTGACTTTC. The J gene is TRBJ2-6, the V gene TRBV6-6; D unresolved. The germline gives CDR1 MNHNY, CDR2 SVGAGI (reference sequence). The CDR3 loop spans 13 amino acids.